Each of the 14 T cell receptor beta chains below was sequenced from the same sample in a study of T cell clones after liver transplantation. Sequenced by immunoSEQ multiplex PCR; TCRdb stores in-frame clones only, minus some. The sample records around 18,000 clones, around 89% being singletons. Material: CD8+ T cells from blood, obtained 45 to 47 months after liver transplant. These receptors were obtained from a human patient who received a liver transplant. The graft donor may have given rise to some T cells.

The chain carries TRBV16 and TRBJ1-4; 7 bases fit TRBD1. V dropped 3 bases and J dropped 0; count of bases not matched to a gene: 4. CDR3 length: 16 residues. The germline V gene encodes CDR1 KGHSY and CDR2 FQNENV. CDR3 amino acids: CASSHPGTATNEKLFF. CDR3 DNA: TGTGCCAGCAGCCATCCGGGGACAGCAACTAATGAAAAACTGTTTTTT. The entire variable domain, with the rest obtained from reference TRBV16 and TRBJ1-4, is as follows: GEEVAQTPKHLVRGEGQKAKLYCAPIKGHSYVFWYQQVLKNEFKFLISFQNENVFDETGMPKERFSAKCLPNSPCSLEIQATKLEDSAVYFCASSHPGTATNEKLFFGSGTQLSVL.

The V and J genes are TRBV7-9 and TRBJ1-1, with TRBD1 identical over 7 bases. Germline CDR1 and CDR2: SEHNR and FQNEAQ (reference sequence). Trimming cost V 0 bases and J 5 bases; bases outside gene matches: 6. The CDR3 has 15 residues. The CDR3 DNA reads TGTGCCAGCAGCTTAGCAAGGGGGCGAGAGACTGAAGCTTTCTTT. Amino acid sequence: CASSLARGRETEAFF.

The chain carries TRBV7-9 and TRBJ1-1; 10 bases are shared with TRBD1. The V gene end was trimmed by 5 bases and the J gene end by 6 bases; junction bases not matched to a gene: 9. The CDR3 runs 15 residues. Germline CDR1 and CDR2: SEHNR and FQNEAQ (reference sequence). CDR3 bases: TGTGCCAGCAGCCCAAGGACAGGGGGGCTCGCTGAAGCTTTCTTT. It is translated as CASSPRTGGLAEAFF. Variable domain in full (rest from reference TRBV7-9 and TRBJ1-1): DTGVSQNPRHKITKRGQNVTFRCDPISEHNRLYWYRQTLGQGPEFLTYFQNEAQLEKSRLLSDRFSAERPKGSFSTLEIQRTEQGDSAMYLCASSPRTGGLAEAFFGQGTRLTVV.

This clone has just a few counts. This chain connects TRBV19 to TRBJ2-7; possibly TRBD1 for D (6 bases). The V gene lost 10 bases and the J gene lost 0 bases, with 13 bases spanning the gap. The length of the CDR3 is 13 residues. Germline lookup yields CDR1 LNHDA and CDR2 SQIVND (reference sequence). The CDR3 loop is CATQRDNSYEQYF. CDR3 nucleotide sequence: TGTGCCACACAAAGGGACAACTCCTACGAGCAGTACTTC. The whole variable domain, remainder taken from reference TRBV19 and TRBJ2-7, is DGGITQSPKYLFRKEGQNVTLSCEQNLNHDAMYWYRQDPGQGLRLIYYSQIVNDFQKGDIAEGYSVSREKKESFPLTVTSAQKNPTAFYLCATQRDNSYEQYFGPGTRLTVT.

The rearrangement uses TRBV27 and TRBJ2-7; 7 nucleotides match TRBD1. This CDR3 has 15 amino acids. Unmatched junction bases numbered 5, after V lost 3 bases and J lost 0 bases. From germline, CDR1 is MNHEY and CDR2 SMNVEV (reference sequence). CDR3 loop: CASSLTGWGSYEQYF. In DNA form, the CDR3 reads TGTGCCAGCAGTTTGACAGGGTGGGGCTCCTACGAGCAGTACTTC.

This clone was recorded once. V usage is TRBV29-1 and J usage is TRBJ1-4, with D possibly TRBD1 on 6 matching bases. CDR3 length equals 14 residues. Germline assignment: CDR1 SQVTM and CDR2 ANQGSEA. Trimming cost V 4 bases and J 4 bases, with 13 bases left between them. The CDR3 loop reads CSVGGGGDNEKLFF. In DNA, the CDR3 is TGCAGCGTTGGCGGAGGGGGGGATAATGAAAAACTGTTTTTT.

The genes are TRBV4-2 and TRBJ2-1; D unresolved. Per the germline V gene, CDR1 is LGHNA and CDR2 is YNFKEQ. V gave up 1 base and J gave up 6 bases, with 19 bases separating them. The CDR3 is 17 amino acids. The CDR3 DNA reads as TGTGCCAGCAGCCAAGTTAGCTCGGATCACTTTTTCAATGAGCAGTTCTTC. Amino acid sequence: CASSQVSSDHFFNEQFF.

V gene TRBV28 combines with J gene TRBJ2-7; maybe TRBD2 (6 bases). V was pared by 2 bases and J by 0 bases, with 11 bases between. Germline CDR1 and CDR2: MDHEN and SYDVKM. This CDR3 comprises 15 residues. CDR3 protein: CASSLRGRNSYEQYF. In nucleotides, the CDR3 is TGTGCCAGCAGTTTAAGAGGGAGGAACTCCTACGAGCAGTACTTC. The entire variable domain, with the rest obtained from reference TRBV28 and TRBJ2-7, is as follows: DVKVTQSSRYLVKRTGEKVFLECVQDMDHENMFWYRQDPGLGLRLIYFSYDVKMKEKGDIPEGYSVSREKKERFSLILESASTNQTSMYLCASSLRGRNSYEQYFGPGTRLTVT.

The chain couples TRBV9 to TRBJ2-7, with a weak D call TRBD1 (5 bases). Germline V gene data show CDR1 as SGDLS and CDR2 as YYNGEE. V lost 1 base to trimming and J lost 2 bases, with 10 bases between them. The length of the CDR3 is 14 residues. DNA for the CDR3: TGTGCCAGCAGCGTACCCAGGGAACCCTACGAGCAGTACTTC. Translation: CASSVPREPYEQYF.

This sequence joins TRBV7-8 and TRBJ2-3, with D perhaps matching TRBD1 or TRBD2 (5 bases each). Germline CDR1 is SGHVS and CDR2 is FQNEAQ. CDR3 length equals 15 residues. V lost 5 bases and J 4 bases, leaving 16 bases between the germline ends. In DNA form, the CDR3 reads TGTGCCAGCAGCGGGGGAGCGGTTGGGGCAGATACGCAGTATTTT. It specifies CASSGGAVGADTQYF. Filled out from reference TRBV7-8 and TRBJ2-3, the complete variable domain reads GAGVSQSPRYKVAKRGQDVALRCDPISGHVSLFWYQQALGQGPEFLTYFQNEAQLDKSGLPSDRFFAERPEGSVSTLKIQRTQQEDSAVYLCASSGGAVGADTQYFGPGTRLTVL.

The rearrangement links TRBV6-1 to TRBJ1-2; D not resolved. This CDR3 is built from 13 residues. Germline V CDR1 and CDR2: MNHNS, SASEGT. Trimming cost V 2 bases and J 3 bases, with 7 bases left between them. The CDR3, as DNA: TGTGCCAGCAGTGAAACGGGATACTATGGCTACACCTTC. Translation gives CASSETGYYGYTF.

V and J are TRBV2 and TRBJ2-3; TRBD2 aligns across 14 bases. CDR3 length: 16 amino acids. J gave up 6 bases and V 4 bases, and 6 bases lay outside the gene matches. The V gene's germline CDR1 is SNHLY and CDR2 FYNNEI. CDR3 nucleotide sequence: TGTGCCAGCAGTGTCCCGGGACTAGCGGGAGTGGATACGCAGTATTTT. It encodes CASSVPGLAGVDTQYF. The entire variable domain, with the rest obtained from reference TRBV2 and TRBJ2-3, is as follows: EPEVTQTPSHQVTQMGQEVILRCVPISNHLYFYWYRQILGQKVEFLVSFYNNEISEKSEIFDDQFSVERPDGSNFTLKIRSTKLEDSAMYFCASSVPGLAGVDTQYFGPGTRLTVL.

This chain connects TRBV30 to TRBJ2-7; 8 bases align to TRBD1. The CDR3 runs to 13 residues. Trimming at V came to 5 bases and at J to 2 bases, leaving 5 bases not matched to a gene. CDR1 GTSNPN and CDR2 SVGIG come from the germline V gene (reference sequence). Here the CDR3 DNA reads TGTGCCTGGGACAGGGGAGCTCCCTACGAGCAGTACTTC. Protein product: CAWDRGAPYEQYF.

The V and J genes are TRBV7-7 and TRBJ2-7; the D gene is possibly TRBD2 (7 bases). The CDR3 sequence is 13 residues long. The germline gives CDR1 SSHAT, CDR2 FNYEAQ (reference sequence). Trimming removed 3 bases from V and 5 bases from J, with 11 bases in between. The CDR3 bases are TGTGCCAGCAGCTTGGTGGGGGGGCACGAGCAGTACTTC. It codes for CASSLVGGHEQYF. The full variable domain, completed using reference TRBV7-7 and TRBJ2-7, is GAGVSQSPRYKVTKRGQDVTLRCDPISSHATLYWYQQALGQGPEFLTYFNYEAQPDKSGLPSDRFSAERPEGSISTLTIQRTEQRDSAMYRCASSLVGGHEQYFGPGTRLTVT.